A few counts support the clone carrying this T cell receptor (beta chain). What it binds is unknown. This entry belongs to a study of T-cell reconstitution after alpha-beta-depleted transplantation in children. Unique molecular identifiers were incorporated when the TCRbeta library was constructed. TCRdb itself ran the PCR reads through MiXCR, one entry per CDR3 protein. The sample shows fewer than 550,000 distinct CDR3 sequences, roughly an eighth of them seen only once. Findings and limits, study-wide: Diversity and T-cell counts at one year after transplant derived mostly from new T cells. Reports say that about two months after transplant, the alpha-beta T cells came out of several hundred graft clones that had expanded. Some patients owed their high day-60 TCRbeta diversity to surviving recipient T cells and thymic progenitors.

The source is a female patient aged 2-15 years who had a stem cell transplant for aplastic anemia, so the T cells may come from the graft donor. The sample was PBMCs, mostly from graft donor cells, taken 180 days after TCRalphabeta/CD19-depleted stem cell transplant.

CDR3: CASSPRRRLAGFSYEQYV. CDR3 DNA sequence: TGTGCCAGCAGTCCACGACGCCGACTAGCGGGATTCTCCTACGAGCAGTACGTC. V usage is TRBV6-2 or TRBV6-3 and J usage is TRBJ2-7, with 11 bases that match TRBD2. The CDR3 is 18 amino acids. Germline assignment: CDR1 MNHEY and CDR2 SVGEGT. V lost 5 bases to trimming and J lost 0 bases; unmatched junction nucleotides: 12.